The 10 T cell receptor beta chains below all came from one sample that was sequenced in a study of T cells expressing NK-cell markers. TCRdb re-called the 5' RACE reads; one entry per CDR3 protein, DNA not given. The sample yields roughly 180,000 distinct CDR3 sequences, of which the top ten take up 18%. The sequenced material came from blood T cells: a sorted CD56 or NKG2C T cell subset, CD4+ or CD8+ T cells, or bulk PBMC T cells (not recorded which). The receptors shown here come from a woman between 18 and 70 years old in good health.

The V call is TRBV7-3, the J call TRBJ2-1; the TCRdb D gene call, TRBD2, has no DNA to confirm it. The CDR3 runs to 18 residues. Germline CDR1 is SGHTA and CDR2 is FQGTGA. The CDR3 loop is CASSSVRASGGRYNEQFF. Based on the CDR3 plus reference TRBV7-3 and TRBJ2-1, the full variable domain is GAGVSQTPSNKVTEKGKYVELRCDPISGHTALYWYRQSLGQGPEFLIYFQGTGAADDSGLPNDRFFAVRPEGSVSTLKIQRTERGDSAVYLCASSSVRASGGRYNEQFFGPGTRLTVL.

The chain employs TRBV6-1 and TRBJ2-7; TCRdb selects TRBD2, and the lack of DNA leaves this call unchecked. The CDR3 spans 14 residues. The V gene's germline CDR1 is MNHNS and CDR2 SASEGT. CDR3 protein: CASRTSGRRNEQYF.

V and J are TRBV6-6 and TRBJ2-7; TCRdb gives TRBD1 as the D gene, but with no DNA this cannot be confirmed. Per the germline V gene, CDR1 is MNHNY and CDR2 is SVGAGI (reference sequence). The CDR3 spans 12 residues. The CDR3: CASTGQSYEQYF.

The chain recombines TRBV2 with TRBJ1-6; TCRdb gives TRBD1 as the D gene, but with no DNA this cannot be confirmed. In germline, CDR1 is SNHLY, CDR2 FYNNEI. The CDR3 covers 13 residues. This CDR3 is CASGTDYNSPLHF.

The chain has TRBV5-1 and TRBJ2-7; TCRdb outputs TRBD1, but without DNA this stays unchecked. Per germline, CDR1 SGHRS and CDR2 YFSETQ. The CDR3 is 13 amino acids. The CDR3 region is CASSADRENEQYF.

CDR3 sequence reads: CASSEGWWTGGLQETQYF. The chain combines TRBV12-3 or TRBV12-4 with TRBJ2-5; the TRBD1 assignment by TCRdb is unverifiable without DNA. The CDR3 sequence is 18 residues long.

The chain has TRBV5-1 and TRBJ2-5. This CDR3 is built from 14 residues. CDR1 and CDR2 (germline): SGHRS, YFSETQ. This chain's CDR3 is CASSLTTYQETQYF.

CDR3 residues: CASNLLTGSTEAFF. The rearrangement uses TRBV28 and TRBJ1-1; TCRdb picks TRBD1, but there is no DNA to check that call. The germline CDR1 and CDR2 sequences are MDHEN and SYDVKM. The CDR3 is 14 amino acids.

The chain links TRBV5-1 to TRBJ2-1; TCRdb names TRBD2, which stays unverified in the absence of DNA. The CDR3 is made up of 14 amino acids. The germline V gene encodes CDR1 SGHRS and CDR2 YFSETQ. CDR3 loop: CASSLVVGQNEQFF.

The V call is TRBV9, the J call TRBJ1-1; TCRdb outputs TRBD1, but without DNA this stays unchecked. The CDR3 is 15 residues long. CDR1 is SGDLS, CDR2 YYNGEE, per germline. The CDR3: CASSATGTDFTEAFF.